The next 5 T cell receptor beta chains were all read from a single sample in a study of T cell changes during pregnancy in multiple sclerosis. Repertoires were generated with immunoSEQ multiplex PCR, while TCRdb's copy carries only in-frame clones and drops some. The sample lists roughly 57,000 clones, nearly 90% occurring once. The sequences come from peripheral blood, collected in the first trimester of pregnancy. The receptors derive from a female donor with multiple sclerosis, enrolled in a pregnancy study.

There are a few counts of this clone. V gene TRBV2 combines with J gene TRBJ2-7; D is perhaps TRBD2 (5 bases). The CDR3 spans 14 residues. V was cut by 2 bases and J by 0 bases, with 8 bases left in between. CDR1 and CDR2 (germline): SNHLY, FYNNEI. The CDR3 reads CASSETGVSYEQYF. The CDR3, as DNA: TGTGCCAGCAGTGAAACCGGGGTCTCCTACGAGCAGTACTTC.

This clone was recorded a few times. The rearrangement joins TRBV6-1 to TRBJ2-5, with TRBD1 matching 8 bases. V shed 2 bases and J 5 bases; nucleotides not matched to a gene: 7. This CDR3 is 15 amino acids long. Germline CDR1 reads MNHNS; CDR2 reads SASEGT. The CDR3 sequence is CASSETTGAMETQYF. The CDR3 DNA reads TGTGCCAGCAGTGAAACGACAGGGGCTATGGAGACCCAGTACTTC.

V and J are TRBV19 and TRBJ1-3, with D unresolved. This CDR3 spans 15 amino acids. Per germline, CDR1 LNHDA and CDR2 SQIVND (reference sequence). The V and J ends lost 6 bases and 2 bases respectively, with 14 bases between them. As DNA, the CDR3 is TGTGCCAGTAGCAACGGGAGAGCCACTGGAAACACCATATATTTT. Protein: CASSNGRATGNTIYF. The whole variable domain, remainder taken from reference TRBV19 and TRBJ1-3, is DGGITQSPKYLFRKEGQNVTLSCEQNLNHDAMYWYRQDPGQGLRLIYYSQIVNDFQKGDIAEGYSVSREKKESFPLTVTSAQKNPTAFYLCASSNGRATGNTIYFGEGSWLTVV.

Only one count was recorded for this clone. V gene TRBV9 combines with J gene TRBJ2-7, with 10 positions matching TRBD2. Germline CDR1 SGDLS, CDR2 YYNGEE. The CDR3 spans 16 residues. J was trimmed by 2 bases and V by 3 bases; bases with no gene match: 8. The DNA of the CDR3 is TGTGCCAGCAGCGACACCGGACTAGCGGAACCCTACGAGCAGTACTTC. It codes for CASSDTGLAEPYEQYF.

This clone has a handful of counts. The chain is built from TRBV6-1 and TRBJ2-1, with a weak D call TRBD1 (6 bases). This CDR3 spans 14 amino acids. Germline V lookup: CDR1 MNHNS, CDR2 SASEGT. V gave up 6 bases and J gave up 6 bases, with 15 bases separating them. CDR3 nucleotide sequence: TGTGCCAGCAGCGAAAGGGGGTACGGCAATGAGCAGTTCTTC. This sequence encodes CASSERGYGNEQFF.